The source of this TCR beta chain is a study of OX40 agonist ivuxolimab in advanced cancers. A note on the overall study: Ivuxolimab, which targeted the costimulatory receptor OX40 (CD134), was an agonistic, fully human IgG2 monoclonal antibody. Intravenous ivuxolimab was administered to patients every 2 weeks at six dose levels: 0.01, 0.1, 0.3, 1.5, 3 and 10 mg/kg. Of the approximately 53 patients in dose escalation, about 20 had hepatocellular carcinoma, some 15 had melanoma, 9 had renal cell carcinoma and 9 had head and neck cancer. In the dose-escalation cohort, over 65% of patients were male, and the mean age was roughly 60 years, with a range of roughly 20 to 80. Patients were allowed to have had prior anti-PD-1, anti-PD-L1 or anti-CTLA-4 therapy, and roughly two fifths of the dose-escalation patients had been treated with checkpoint inhibitors. Partial responses were achieved by three dose-escalation patients, of whom one had hepatocellular carcinoma and two had cutaneous melanoma. The point of sequencing TCRbeta in the periphery was to test whether ivuxolimab changed TCR sequence diversity and drove clonal T-cell expansion. The paper covers the monotherapy dose-escalation part of the phase I ivuxolimab trial, which included N ≈ 57 patients. Study-level results and caveats: In partial responders in the 0.1-3.0 mg/kg groups, normalized peripheral clonal expansion was found to be among the lowest, especially among CD8+ T cells. At doses from 0.1 to 3.0 mg/kg, clonal expansion was seen in both CD4+ and CD8+ blood T cells between baseline and week 6. Low levels of normalized T-cell clonal expansion were also seen in some nonresponding patients. Antigen specificity was not determined for the clonally expanded peripheral T cells. After ivuxolimab, expanded clones were on average more numerous among CD8+ T cells than among CD4+ T cells.

Patients with a history of autoimmune disease or receiving systemic immunosuppression were excluded from the trial. Peripheral blood for TCR sequencing was collected from all dose cohorts at baseline, on cycle 4 day 1, and on cycle 7 day 1. Samples came from an open-label, multicenter, first-in-human phase I dose-escalation trial of ivuxolimab. Adults with locally advanced or metastatic melanoma, renal cell carcinoma, hepatocellular carcinoma or head and neck squamous cell carcinoma were enrolled in the trial. CD4+ and CD8+ T cells were sorted separately from peripheral blood before TCR sequencing. Points on this clone: Its target antigen remains unknown. Qualities for individual bases were not recorded, and no much larger clone is one base off.

Genomic DNA was isolated from the sorted cells so that the TCRbeta CDR3 region could be sequenced. TCRbeta CDR3 regions were sequenced using the immunoSEQ Assay. The source is immuneACCESS, and TCRdb retained only in-frame sequences with V and J called. Part of the clones is not carried over; for the studies checked, unresolved V genes explain less than half of this, and the remainder is unexplained. Across this sample there are some 70,000 clones, with roughly 84% seen only once. Clones ranked in the top ten supply 1.4% of the sample. CDR1 and CDR2 were assigned from the germline V gene as MNHEY and SVGAGI. The CDR3 spans 13 residues, from the cysteine through the phenylalanine. This entry keeps only the CDR3 DNA: 39 bases, framed from base 1. V is pared back by 5 bases and J by 3 bases, with 11 bases lying between the germline termini.

The material sequenced was CD4+ or CD8+ T cells sorted from blood, taken in a trial of the OX40 agonist ivuxolimab. The receptor's source is an adult with an advanced solid tumor such as melanoma, head and neck, liver or kidney cancer. Here the chain combines TRBV6-5 and TRBJ2-7, with the D gene not clear enough to name. The nucleotide sequence reads TGTGCCAGCAGTCCCTCGGCGTACTACGAGCAGTACTTC. The resulting protein is CASSPSAYYEQYF.